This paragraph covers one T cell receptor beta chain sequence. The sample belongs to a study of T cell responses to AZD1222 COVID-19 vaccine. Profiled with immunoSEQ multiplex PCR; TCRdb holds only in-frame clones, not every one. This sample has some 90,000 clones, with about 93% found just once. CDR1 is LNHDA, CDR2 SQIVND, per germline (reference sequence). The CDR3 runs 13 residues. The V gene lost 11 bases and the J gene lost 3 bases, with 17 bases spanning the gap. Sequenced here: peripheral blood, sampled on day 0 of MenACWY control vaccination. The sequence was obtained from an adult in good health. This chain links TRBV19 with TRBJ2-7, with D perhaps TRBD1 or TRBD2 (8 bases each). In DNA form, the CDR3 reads TGTGCCTCGGGGGGGGACAGGCACTACGAGCAGTACTTC. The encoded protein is CASGGDRHYEQYF.